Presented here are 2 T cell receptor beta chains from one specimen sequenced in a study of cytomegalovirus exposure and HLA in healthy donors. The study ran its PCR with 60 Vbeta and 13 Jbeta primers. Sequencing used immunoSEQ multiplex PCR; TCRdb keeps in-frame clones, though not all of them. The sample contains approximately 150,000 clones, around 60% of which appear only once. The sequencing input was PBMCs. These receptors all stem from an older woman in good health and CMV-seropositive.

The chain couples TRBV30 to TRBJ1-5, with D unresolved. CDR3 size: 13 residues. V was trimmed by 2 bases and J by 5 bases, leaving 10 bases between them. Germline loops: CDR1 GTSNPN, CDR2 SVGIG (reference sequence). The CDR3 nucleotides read TGTGCCTGGAGTCTCCGGGTGGATCAGCCCCAGCATTTT. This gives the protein CAWSLRVDQPQHF. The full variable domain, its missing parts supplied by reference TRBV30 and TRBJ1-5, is SQTIHQWPATLVQPVGSPLSLECTVEGTSNPNLYWYRQAAGRGLQLLFYSVGIGQISSEVPQNLSASRPQDRQFILSSKKLLLSDSGFYLCAWSLRVDQPQHFGDGTRLSIL.

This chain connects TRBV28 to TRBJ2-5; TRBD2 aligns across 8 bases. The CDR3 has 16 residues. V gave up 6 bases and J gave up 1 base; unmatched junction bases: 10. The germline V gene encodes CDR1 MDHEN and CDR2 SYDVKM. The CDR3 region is CASRLRSSGRQETQYF. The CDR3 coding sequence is TGTGCCAGCAGGCTCCGTTCTAGCGGGCGCCAAGAGACCCAGTACTTC. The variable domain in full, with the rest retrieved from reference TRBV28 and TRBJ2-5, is DVKVTQSSRYLVKRTGEKVFLECVQDMDHENMFWYRQDPGLGLRLIYFSYDVKMKEKGDIPEGYSVSREKKERFSLILESASTNQTSMYLCASRLRSSGRQETQYFGPGTRLLVL.